This is a list of T cell receptor beta chains from one sample in a study of T-cell memory formation after mild COVID-19. TCRdb passed the 5' RACE reads through MiXCR, listing each CDR3 protein once. Of a few hundred thousand distinct CDR3 sequences listed, 16% were seen once; the top ten hold roughly 21%. Input material: PBMCs or a T cell subset sorted from them (not recorded which). These receptors were obtained from a man aged 18 to 30 who had mild COVID-19 (a few samples of this study predate the infection). Cell type and time point are not known. Both conserved end residues are part of each CDR3. D genes are given only for firm matches. A clone size is listed for some rows: how often the clone was seen (once, few, many), or a class if it is expanded.

TRBJ2-7 | NA | TRBV4-2 | NA | CASSQVPSEQYF | TGTGCCAGCAGCCAAGTCCCGAGCGAGCAGTACTTC
TRBJ2-2 | NA | TRBV6-5 | NA | CASRHANTGELFF | TGTGCCAGCCGGCACGCGAACACCGGGGAGCTGTTTTTT
TRBJ1-2 | NA | TRBV18 | TRBD1 | CASSLQQGDGYTF | TGTGCCAGCTCTCTTCAACAGGGGGATGGCTACACCTTC
TRBJ1-2 | NA | TRBV7-9 | NA | CASSFTGLNYGYTF | TGTGCCAGCAGCTTTACAGGACTCAACTATGGCTACACCTTC
TRBJ2-1 | NA | TRBV7-2 | TRBD2 | CASSMGLAANEQFF | TGTGCCAGCAGCATGGGACTAGCGGCCAATGAGCAGTTCTTC
TRBJ1-1 | few | TRBV4-1 | NA | CASSQELGGRGAEAFF | TGCGCCAGCAGCCAAGAGTTGGGAGGCCGGGGGGCTGAAGCTTTCTTT
TRBJ1-2 | NA | TRBV25-1 | NA | CASRWGLGGYTF | TGTGCCAGCCGATGGGGACTGGGGGGCTACACCTTC
TRBJ2-3 | NA | TRBV15 | NA | CATSRDRGSTDTQYF | TGTGCCACCAGCAGAGATCGGGGTTCCACAGATACGCAGTATTTT
TRBJ2-1 | many | TRBV7-2 | TRBD1 | CASSNSGTGGFNEQFF | TGTGCCAGCAGCAACTCTGGGACAGGGGGCTTCAATGAGCAGTTCTTC
TRBJ1-2 | NA | TRBV18 | NA | CASSPEGQYGYTF | TGTGCCAGCTCACCAGAAGGCCAATATGGCTACACCTTC
TRBJ2-3 | NA | TRBV7-9 | NA | CASSLTGVTDTQYF | TGTGCCAGCAGCCTGACCGGTGTCACAGATACGCAGTATTTT
TRBJ2-1 | NA | TRBV12-3/TRBV12-4 | TRBD2 | CASRTLAGGAVFREQFF | TGTGCCAGCAGAACACTAGCGGGGGGGGCCGTTTTTCGTGAGCAGTTCTTC
TRBJ2-7 | NA | TRBV7-2 | TRBD2 | CASSLAVVAGGLAYEQYF | TGTGCCAGCAGCTTAGCCGTGGTAGCGGGGGGATTAGCGTACGAGCAGTACTTC
TRBJ2-2 | NA | TRBV5-1 | NA | CASSFTSPNTGELFF | TGCGCCAGCAGCTTCACTAGCCCGAACACCGGGGAGCTGTTTTTT
TRBJ2-3 | NA | TRBV11-2 | TRBD2 | CASSSTTGGITSGGSRDTQYF | TGTGCCAGCAGCTCCACGACAGGGGGTATAACTAGCGGGGGGTCCCGAGATACGCAGTATTTT
TRBJ1-1 | NA | TRBV20-1 | NA | CSAMTEVNTEAFF | TGCAGTGCTATGACGGAGGTAAACACTGAAGCTTTCTTT
TRBJ2-7 | few | TRBV7-9 | NA | CASSLDLSRAEQYF | TGTGCCAGCAGCTTGGACCTTTCTCGGGCCGAGCAGTACTTC
TRBJ1-1 | few | TRBV6-6 | TRBD1 | CASSLIRGSMNTEAFF | TGTGCCAGCAGTCTGATCAGGGGGAGCATGAACACTGAAGCTTTCTTT
TRBJ2-2 | NA | TRBV5-5 | NA | CASSPYRVTNTGELFF | TGTGCCAGCAGCCCCTACAGGGTAACGAACACCGGGGAGCTGTTTTTT
TRBJ2-2 | few | TRBV7-3 | NA | CASSLASIAGELFF | TGTGCCAGCAGCTTAGCCAGTATCGCCGGGGAGCTGTTTTTT
TRBJ2-3 | many | TRBV20-1 | TRBD1 | CSVPTGAARGTDTQYF | TGCAGTGTTCCGACAGGGGCCGCAAGGGGCACAGATACGCAGTATTTT
TRBJ2-1 | many | TRBV4-1 | NA | CASSQVPASSYGEQFF | TGCGCCAGCAGCCAAGTTCCGGCTTCAAGTTATGGTGAGCAGTTCTTC
TRBJ2-1 | few | TRBV5-1 | TRBD2 | CASSLPSGGADEQFF | TGCGCCAGCAGCTTGCCCAGCGGGGGGGCGGATGAGCAGTTCTTC
TRBJ2-4 | few | TRBV10-3 | TRBD2 | CAISESIGGGIQYF | TGTGCCATCAGTGAGTCAATCGGCGGGGGCATTCAGTACTTC
TRBJ2-3 | NA | TRBV9 | TRBD2 | CASSVATGGGTDTQYF | TGTGCCAGCAGCGTAGCAACGGGGGGGGGCACAGATACGCAGTATTTT
TRBJ2-3 | few | TRBV5-1 | NA | CASSLSGETDTQYF | TGCGCCAGCAGCTTGTCCGGGGAGACAGATACGCAGTATTTT
TRBJ1-5 | NA | TRBV12-3/TRBV12-4 | TRBD1 | CASRSQGDQPQHF | TGTGCCAGCAGGTCACAGGGGGATCAGCCCCAGCATTTT
TRBJ2-2 | NA | TRBV2 | NA | CASTGQESTGELFF | TGTGCCAGCACGGGGCAGGAGAGCACCGGGGAGCTGTTTTTT